The clone carrying this T cell receptor beta chain showed up many times. This sample is drawn from a study of response to subunit inactivated influenza vaccine. The V and J ends lost 6 bases and 0 bases, in that order; junction bases with no gene match: 0. CDR1 and CDR2 from the germline V gene are SQVTM and ANQGSEA. This CDR3 has 12 amino acids. TCRdb used MiXCR to reprocess the RT-PCR reads, holding one entry per CDR3 protein. The data show around 570,000 distinct CDR3 sequences, with about 11% seen just once and roughly 11% held by the top ten. These sequences were also reported in another study, on T cells expressing NK-cell markers. That paper states: cDNA encoding TCR beta was synthesized via 5'RACE template switching incorporating UMIs.

The specimen was PBMCs from blood, collected on the day of vaccination. The rearrangement links TRBV29-1 to TRBJ1-1, with 8 bases fitting TRBD1. This TCR was recovered from a man aged 50 to 59 who received an inactivated influenza vaccine. CDR3: CSVDRVNTEAFF. DNA for the CDR3: TGCAGCGTGGACAGGGTGAACACTGAAGCTTTCTTT.